The 2 T cell receptor beta chains below all came from one sample that was sequenced in a study of T-cell reconstitution after alpha-beta-depleted transplantation in children. A TCRbeta library incorporating unique molecular identifiers was prepared. One entry per CDR3 protein, called by TCRdb with MiXCR from the PCR reads. The profile covers 600,000 or so distinct CDR3 sequences, with more than 20% appearing a single time and 12% to 15% taken by the ten largest. The sample consisted of PBMCs, mostly from graft donor cells, taken 360 days after TCRalphabeta/CD19-depleted stem cell transplant. All receptors come from a boy under two years old who had a stem cell transplant for acute myeloid leukemia, so the T cells may come from the graft donor.

The chain has TRBV15 and TRBJ2-1; D may be TRBD2 (5 bases). V lost 1 base and J 7 bases, leaving 17 bases between the germline ends. This CDR3 has 16 amino acids. The germline gives CDR1 LNHNV, CDR2 YYDKDF (reference sequence). CDR3 protein: CATSRVPGRVSNEQFF. Here the CDR3 DNA reads TGTGCCACCAGCAGAGTACCGGGAAGGGTGTCTAATGAGCAGTTCTTC.

This clonotype was found a few times. V and J are TRBV9 and TRBJ2-5, with 7 bases lining up with TRBD1. J gave up 1 base and V 4 bases, and 10 bases lay outside the gene matches. Germline V gene sequence: CDR1 SGDLS, CDR2 YYNGEE. This CDR3 has 16 amino acids. CDR3 sequence: CASSPRTGPFQETQYF. CDR3 DNA: TGTGCCAGCAGCCCTAGGACAGGACCCTTCCAAGAGACCCAGTACTTC.